The clone carrying this TCR beta chain has a handful of counts. Antigen unknown. MiXCR, applied by TCRdb to the reads, yields one record per CDR3 protein. The sample lists 150,000 to 200,000 distinct CDR3 sequences; under 15% were seen once. These data originate in a study of T cell repertoires in cytomegalovirus infection. Trimming cost V 0 bases and J 0 bases, with 6 bases left between them. This CDR3 has 15 residues. Per germline, CDR1 MDHEN and CDR2 SYDVKM. Whole-study findings and limits: HLA-C-restricted TCR beta clonotypes specific for CMV led the ex vivo response.

This sequence originates from a human donor in good health (CMV status not recorded). Some clones in this sample may be carry-over from other donors' samples. The sequenced sample consisted of PBMCs. The V gene is TRBV28, the J gene TRBJ1-5; D is unclear. The CDR3 DNA is TGTGCCAGCAGTTTATGGGGGAATAGCAATCAGCCCCAGCATTTT. Amino acids: CASSLWGNSNQPQHF.